Below, one T cell receptor (beta chain) is given with its context. These data originate in a study of blood T cell repertoires in COVID-19. Study-level background: The origin of the acute and convalescent COVID-19 samples was the United States, Italy and Spain.

Per germline, CDR1 MNHEY and CDR2 SVGEGT. Trimming pared 0 bases from V and 4 bases from J, leaving 12 bases between. The CDR3 consists of 16 residues. Original methodology: Amplification with reference gene primers provided the estimates of nucleated cell counts. Clones were read by immunoSEQ multiplex PCR, and TCRdb kept only the in-frame ones, dropping some. D and trimming were read from the DNA, whereas the V and J calls and clone size are those reported in that table. Of about 170,000 clones in the sample, more than 65% are singletons; the top ten hold roughly 3%. The sample comprised peripheral blood. The chain links TRBV6-2 or TRBV6-3 to TRBJ2-2, with D possibly TRBD2 on 6 matching bases. The receptor's source is a human donor with acute or convalescent COVID-19. The donor label of this sample is uncertain. CDR3 sequence reads: CASSYSTRSSTGELFF. CDR3 DNA sequence: TGTGCCAGCAGTTACTCGACTAGGTCGAGCACCGGGGAGCTGTTTTTT.